What follows describes a single TCR beta chain. The antigen this receptor binds is unknown. Within one base of it there is no much larger clone, and no base qualities were kept. The germline V gene sets CDR1 to SGHDT and CDR2 to YYEEEE. Germline trimming: 0 bases from V, 2 bases from J; junction bases outside gene matches: 4. From cysteine to phenylalanine, the CDR3 is 16 amino acids long. The read is trimmed to its CDR3 DNA, 48 bases read in frame from base 1. The data were taken from a study of shared clonotypes between healthy human individuals (dated by TCRdb to about 2020). Concerning the study at large: The cohort included three men and a couple of women between 18 and 49 years of age. Libraries were prepared and TCR repertoires were sequenced by different laboratories using diverse techniques, in order to increase sequencing depth and limit assay-specific biases. The study deeply sequenced blood TCR repertoires of about 5 healthy adults to estimate repertoire size and the extent of clonotype sharing between individuals. For each donor, CD4 naive and CD4 memory were each run on three plates, CD8 naive on two plates, and CD8 memory on one plate. Each donor's leukapheresis produced roughly between about 0.9 and 9.5 billion PBMCs.

Study-wide conclusions, independent of this receptor: Naive subsets generally had larger estimated clonotype richness than memory subsets. Pairwise subsampling led to the expectation that sequencing depth would affect the degree of clonotype sharing among donors. Rarefaction of sorted-subset datasets indicated incomplete sequencing despite the large sequencing depth. Higher generation probabilities were observed for clonotypes shared by all four sorted-subset donors than for non-shared clonotypes. Sampling was limited to blood, and TCR repertoires in tissue likely differ from TCR repertoires in blood. When a few donors were compared, the shared fraction of clonotypes was about 5% for naive CD4, approximately 3.3% for naive CD8, 2% to 2.5% for memory CD4, and less than 0.5% for memory CD8. The genetic and exposure-history diversity represented was limited by the small number of donors.

The donors were healthy, HIV-negative adults who had no recently reported acute infections or vaccinations. Every donor was a Caucasian adult living in Nashville, Tennessee, USA. CD4+ T cells were enriched through magnetic negative selection, after which naive cells were positively selected on CD45RA and the remaining negative fraction served as the memory subset. Blood was obtained by leukapheresis, after which PBMCs were separated by Ficoll-Histopaque density gradient centrifugation and cryopreserved in liquid nitrogen vapor phase. Purity and quantity of every magnetically sorted T cell population were checked by analytical flow cytometry. From each sorted fraction, genomic DNA was isolated and quantified by UV absorbance on a Nanodrop 2000c. Using the deep immunoSEQ assay, multiplex PCR amplified TCR CDR3 regions from genomic DNA. Extracted genomic DNA from each cell subset was distributed evenly across all wells of several immunoSEQ 96-well plates, and each plate was treated as a replicate. For sorted subsets, around 0.2 ug of genomic DNA, equivalent to 25,000 to 35,000 T cell genomes, went into each replicate PCR. Purified libraries were quantified with a Qubit 3.0 fluorometer, sized on a Bioanalyzer 2100, and re-quantified with the KAPA Library Quantification kit. Every immunoSEQ 96-well plate was sequenced on a separate single-read 150-cycle Illumina NextSeq 550 flow cell. As for how the authors treated the data: Because the immunoSEQ output held only junctional sequences and lacked quality scores, the filtering could not match the filtering applied to full-length reads. To assign V/J genes and CDR3, sequences were annotated using PyIR, a Python wrapper for IgBLAST v1.9, with IMGT germline references. Reads were removed for weak V/J assignments (E-value above 1e-6), missing CDR3, stop codons, out-of-frame junctions, or ambiguous translated residues. V3J clonotypes were defined as sequences sharing the same inferred V gene, J gene, and CDR3 amino acid sequence. Percentage overlap between repertoires was calculated by dividing the number of shared unique clonotypes by the size of the smaller repertoire. Richness of each repertoire was evaluated using RTK rarefaction, the Chao1 estimator, and Recon v2.1 estimates of unobserved clonotypes. For all TCRbeta clonotypes obtained by the gDNA method from a few donors, generation probabilities were computed with OLGA. TCRdb stores this immuneACCESS table with in-frame sequences only. Part of the clones is absent; in the studies checked, under half of the shortfall reflects unresolved V genes, and no reason is known for the rest. That table furnishes V, J and clone size, whereas the DNA furnished D and trimming. This sample holds approximately 2.5 million clones; roughly 93% were observed only once. Approximately 0.37% of the sample is held by the ten biggest clonotypes.

This TCR derives from a young man in good health. Some clones in this sample may be carry-over from other donors' samples. Sequencing was carried out using naive CD4+ T cells from PBMCs. Reading the label with the study, this specimen's cell subset or site is: CD45RA+ positively selected. This sequence uses TRBV5-6 and TRBJ2-3, with 9 central nucleotides matching TRBD2. CDR3 region: CASSLGLAGITDTQYF. The nucleotide sequence reads as follows: TGTGCCAGCAGCTTGGGGCTAGCGGGGATCACAGATACGCAGTATTTT.